Listed below are T cell receptor beta chains from one sample, sequenced in a study of blood T cell repertoires in COVID-19. Sequenced by immunoSEQ multiplex PCR; TCRdb stores in-frame clones only, minus some. The sample has 180,000 or so clones; about 89% are singletons. The specimen was peripheral blood. The receptors stem from a man in his 70s with acute or convalescent COVID-19. Both conserved end residues are part of each CDR3. D genes are given only for firm matches. Where a row states a size, it is once, few, many or the class of an expanded clone; other rows omit it.

. TRBJ2-3 . TRBV11-3 TGTGCCAGCAGCGGGGGGACAGCCGATACGCAGTATTTT CASSGGTADTQYF
TRBD1 TRBJ1-6 . TRBV4-3 TGCGCCAGCAGCTATCGGACAGGGGAATCACCCCTCCACTTT CASSYRTGESPLHF
TRBD1 TRBJ1-1 . TRBV18 TGTGCCAGCTCACCAGGGACAGGGGCGAACACTGAAGCTTTCTTT CASSPGTGANTEAFF
. TRBJ2-1 . TRBV15 TGTGCCACCAGCAGAGGTAGATGGGTCAGGGGTGAGCAGTTCTTC CATSRGRWVRGEQFF
. TRBJ1-3 . TRBV12-3/TRBV12-4 TGTGCCAGCAGTGTATCCGGTGGAAACACCATATATTTT CASSVSGGNTIYF
TRBD1 TRBJ2-2 . TRBV4-2 TGTGCCAGCAGCCAAGATCCTCCGGGACAGGGAACCGGGGAGCTGTTTTTT CASSQDPPGQGTGELFF
. TRBJ2-1 . TRBV27 TGTGCCAGCGGCTACATAAGTCAGGGGTTCTCCTACAATGAGCAGTTCTTC CASGYISQGFSYNEQFF
. TRBJ1-4 . TRBV2 TGTGCCAGCAGAGCGACAGAGTTTAATGAAAAACTGTTTTTT CASRATEFNEKLFF
. TRBJ2-5 . TRBV29-1 TGCAGCGTTGACAGGGGATTGGAGACCCAGTACTTC CSVDRGLETQYF
. TRBJ2-7 once TRBV7-3 TGTGCCAGCAGCCTCACGCACACTTGGGGCCCCTACGAGCAGTACTTC CASSLTHTWGPYEQYF
. TRBJ2-5 . TRBV12-2 TGTGCAAGTCGCCCGCCGACTACTACGGGGAGAGAGACCCAGTACTTC CASRPPTTTGRETQYF
. TRBJ2-1 . TRBV6-5 TGTGCCAGCAGTCTGAATAGACTAGTCAGCAATGAGCAGTTCTTC CASSLNRLVSNEQFF
. TRBJ1-5 once TRBV7-2 TGTGCCAGCAGCCCCAGGGATGGGAGCAATCAGCCCCAGCATTTT CASSPRDGSNQPQHF
. TRBJ1-1 . TRBV30 TGTGCCTGGAATAGGCAGGGGCTAGATGAAGCTTTCTTT CAWNRQGLDEAFF
. TRBJ2-3 . TRBV5-1 TGCGCCAGCAGCCCCCAGGCCGGGGTGGATACGCAGTATTTT CASSPQAGVDTQYF
. TRBJ2-2 . TRBV9 TGTGCCAGCAGCGTAACTAGCCTGGGCGGGGAGCTGTTTTTT CASSVTSLGGELFF
TRBD1 TRBJ1-2 . TRBV3-1/TRBV3-2 TGTGCCAGCAGCCAAGATCAGACAGGGCGGGCCTATGGCTACACCTTC CASSQDQTGRAYGYTF
TRBD1 TRBJ2-5 . TRBV27 TGTGCCAGCAGTGACAGGGGGCAAGGAGAGACCCAGTACTTC CASSDRGQGETQYF
TRBD1 TRBJ1-6 . TRBV29-1 TGCAGCGTTGGTTCAGGGGGAAGGAATTCACCCCTCCACTTT CSVGSGGRNSPLHF
TRBD2 TRBJ2-5 . TRBV28 TGTGCCAGCATCACTAGCGGGAGGGGACAAGAGACCCAGTACTTC CASITSGRGQETQYF
. TRBJ2-7 . TRBV28 TGTGCCAGCAGTTTTTCTATCTACGAGCAGTACTTC CASSFSIYEQYF
. TRBJ1-1 . TRBV11-2 TGTGCCAGCAGCTTATGGGCGAACACTGAAGCTTTCTTT CASSLWANTEAFF
TRBD2 TRBJ2-2 . TRBV4-1 TGCGCCAGCAGCCAAAGGACTAGCGGGAACACCGGGGAGCTGTTTTTT CASSQRTSGNTGELFF
. TRBJ2-2 . TRBV18 TGTGCCAGCTCACCACTTTTAGGCGGAAACACCGGGGAGCTGTTTTTT CASSPLLGGNTGELFF
. TRBJ1-5 . TRBV18 TGTGCCAGCTCACCAGGCACCCTGTGGCCCCAGCATTTT CASSPGTLWPQHF
TRBD1 TRBJ2-1 . TRBV7-8 TGTGCCAGCAGCGTCCGGGACAGGGGAGGCGATGAGCAGTTCTTC CASSVRDRGGDEQFF
TRBD2 TRBJ2-3 once TRBV7-2 TGTGCCAGCAGCTTAAGCCGGACTAGCGCCACAGATACGCAGTATTTT CASSLSRTSATDTQYF
. TRBJ2-1 . TRBV19 TGTGCCAGTAGTCGGACAGCTATGTACAATGAGCAGTTCTTC CASSRTAMYNEQFF
. TRBJ2-2 . TRBV10-1 TGCGCCAGCAGTGAGGACCCGGGCACCGGGGAGCTGTTTTTT CASSEDPGTGELFF
TRBD1 TRBJ1-6 once TRBV5-1 TGCGCCAGCAGCTACCAGGGGGCCCATAATAATGCACCCCTCCACTTT CASSYQGAHNNAPLHF